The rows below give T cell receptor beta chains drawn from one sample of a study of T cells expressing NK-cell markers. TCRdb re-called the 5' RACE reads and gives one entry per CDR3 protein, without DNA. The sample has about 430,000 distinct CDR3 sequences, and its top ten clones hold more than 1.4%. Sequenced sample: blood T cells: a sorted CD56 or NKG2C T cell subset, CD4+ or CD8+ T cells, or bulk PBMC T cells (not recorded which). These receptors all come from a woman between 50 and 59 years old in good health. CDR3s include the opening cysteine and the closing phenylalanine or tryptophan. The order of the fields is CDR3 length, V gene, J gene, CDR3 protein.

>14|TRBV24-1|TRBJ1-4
CATSDVDREGKLFF
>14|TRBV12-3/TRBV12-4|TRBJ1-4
CASSSGGGNQKLFF
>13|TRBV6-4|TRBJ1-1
CASSDFRNTEAFF
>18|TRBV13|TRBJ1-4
CASSPWDPGAPTNEKLFF
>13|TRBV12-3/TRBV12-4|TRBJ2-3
CASMRLAGGPQYF
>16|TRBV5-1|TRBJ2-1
CASSSPRAGGDNEQFF
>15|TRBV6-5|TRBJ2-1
CASSYSGGRVDEQFF
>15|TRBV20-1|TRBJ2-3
CSASPSVGYTDTQYF
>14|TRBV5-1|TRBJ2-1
CASSAGSNYNEQFF
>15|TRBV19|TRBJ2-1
CASSLGQGAYNEQFF
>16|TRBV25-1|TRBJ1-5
CASSGAGGMSNQPQHF
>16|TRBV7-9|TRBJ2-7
CASSPRGTSGLYEQYF
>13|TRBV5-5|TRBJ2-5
CASSFRSQETQYF
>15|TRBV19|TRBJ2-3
CASRGTKGFPDTQYF
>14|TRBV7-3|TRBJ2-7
CASSLDGVGGEQYF
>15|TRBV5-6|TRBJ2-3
CASSHRDPGKDTQYF
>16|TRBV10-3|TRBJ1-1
CAIRGTGTPGGAEAFF
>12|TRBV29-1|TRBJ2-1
CSVAVAGNEQFF
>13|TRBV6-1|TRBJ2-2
CASNRGGTGELFF
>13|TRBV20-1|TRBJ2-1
CSALSGERVEQFF
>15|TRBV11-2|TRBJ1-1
CASSPLGQSRTEAFF
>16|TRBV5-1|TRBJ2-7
CASSSPSGTSVYEQYF
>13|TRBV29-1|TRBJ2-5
CSVSAKGGETQYF
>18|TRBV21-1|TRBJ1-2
CASSKEPAGQGNNYGYTF
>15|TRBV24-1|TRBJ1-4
CATSDSGNYGEKLFF
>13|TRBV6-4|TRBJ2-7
CASSDDMGHEQYF
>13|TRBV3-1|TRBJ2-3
CASSQARSDTQYF
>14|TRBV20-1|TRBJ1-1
CSASKEGLNTEAFF
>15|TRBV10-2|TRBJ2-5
CASSTSGRREETQYF
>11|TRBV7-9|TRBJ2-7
CASSWSTEQYF
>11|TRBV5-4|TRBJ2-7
CASSSRGEQYF
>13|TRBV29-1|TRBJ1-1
CSDRQSTYTEAFF
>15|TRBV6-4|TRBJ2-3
CASSDGGSGTDTQYF
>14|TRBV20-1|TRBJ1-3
CSAKDSLSGNTIYF
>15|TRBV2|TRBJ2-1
CASARTSGMTNEQFF
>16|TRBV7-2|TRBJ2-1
CASSSFMLAGGPQQFF
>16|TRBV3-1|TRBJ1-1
CASSQDLGNLNTEAFF
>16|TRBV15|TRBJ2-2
CATSRDRPAYTGELFF
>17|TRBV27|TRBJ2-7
CASSLSGLRPMEGEQYF
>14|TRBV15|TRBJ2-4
CATSAGEAKNIQYF